This T cell receptor (beta chain) was sequenced during a study of lymphopenia after photon versus proton radiotherapy. Overall study results and limits: A bigger post-nadir fall in TCR diversity correlated inversely with survival time in deceased patients. Proton therapy kept repertoires fairly stable, unlike photons, which gained effector/memory cells. Survival link was tested only in deceased patients; proton benefit remains a possibility.

As for this clone: Its antigen is as yet unknown.

The CDR3 is made up of 15 amino acids. Germline CDR1 and CDR2: LGHNA and YSLEER. Between the trimmed V and J ends, which lost 2 bases and 6 bases, there was a span of 15 bases. Method: immunoSEQ multiplex PCR; TCRdb's copy keeps in-frame clones and lacks some. This sample has 55,000 to 70,000 clones, with approximately 86% found just once. The receptor was derived from a man between 40 and 49 years old with gastric cancer. Specimen: peripheral blood, collected from a patient treated with photon-based radiotherapy. The chain links TRBV4-3 to TRBJ2-3; D gene uncertain. The CDR3 DNA follows: TGCGCCAGCAGCCAATCTGGGGATTTTGGCGATACGCAGTATTTT. Encoded protein: CASSQSGDFGDTQYF.